What follows are 12 T cell receptor beta chains derived from one specimen sequenced in a study of cytomegalovirus exposure and HLA in healthy donors. Use of 60 Vbeta and 13 Jbeta primers characterized the PCR. Generated by immunoSEQ multiplex PCR, the TCRdb table keeps only in-frame clones and is missing some. The sample has some 90,000 clones, over 75% seen once. The material sequenced was PBMCs. All receptors come from a man aged 50-60 years in good health and CMV-seronegative.

The chain links TRBV5-4 to TRBJ2-5; maybe TRBD2 (7 bases). This CDR3 is built from 15 residues. Germline V gene lookup returns CDR1 SGHNT and CDR2 YYREEE (reference sequence). V lost 2 bases and J lost 5, with 16 bases in between. This chain's CDR3 is CASSLGGGVGETQYF. The CDR3 DNA follows: TGTGCCAGCAGCTTAGGGGGGGGCGTTGGGGAGACCCAGTACTTC.

The V call is TRBV9, the J call TRBJ2-7; D remains unclear. Trimming removed 4 bases from V and 1 base from J, with 15 bases in between. This CDR3 comprises 15 residues. CDR1 and CDR2 (germline): SGDLS, YYNGEE. The CDR3 nucleotides are TGTGCCAGCAGCCCCCAGGTCGCTGATTCCTACGAGCAGTACTTC. Protein product: CASSPQVADSYEQYF.

V usage is TRBV4-2 and J usage is TRBJ2-3; a possible D gene is TRBD1 (5 bases). The germline V gene has CDR1 LGHNA and CDR2 YNFKEQ. This CDR3 region has 16 residues. Trimming shortened V by 0 bases and J by 0 bases, and 10 bases separated the two germline ends. CDR3 DNA sequence: TGTGCCAGCAGCCAAGAGGCTACAGGTAGCACAGATACGCAGTATTTT. It encodes CASSQEATGSTDTQYF.

This chain joins TRBV29-1 and TRBJ1-3, with unresolved D. Germline V lookup: CDR1 SQVTM, CDR2 ANQGSEA. The CDR3 is 13 residues long. V lost 4 bases and J lost 4, with 11 bases in between. CDR3 amino acids: CSVGVAGGNTIYF. As DNA, the CDR3 is TGCAGCGTTGGGGTTGCGGGCGGAAACACCATATATTTT.

The chain employs TRBV27 and TRBJ2-3; tentative D call: TRBD2 (6 bases). The CDR3 is made up of 16 amino acids. Trimming pared 2 bases from V and 2 bases from J, leaving 14 bases between. Germline CDR1 is MNHEY and CDR2 is SMNVEV (reference sequence). CDR3 sequence (DNA): TGTGCCAGCAGTTTAGGCCGTCCGGGGGTCACAGATACGCAGTATTTT. This encodes CASSLGRPGVTDTQYF.

The V and J genes are TRBV5-5 and TRBJ1-3, with unresolved D. The CDR3 is 16 amino acids. Germline CDR1 SGHKS, CDR2 YYEKEE (reference sequence). The V gene lost 4 bases and the J gene lost 1 base, with 15 bases spanning the gap. The CDR3 DNA reads TGTGCCAGCAGCCTTCCCCTTAGTCCTTCTGGAAACACCATATATTTT. Its translation: CASSLPLSPSGNTIYF.

V usage is TRBV6-5 and J usage is TRBJ2-7; no clear D. Germline V gives CDR1 MNHEY, CDR2 SVGAGI. The CDR3 runs 14 residues. V lost 2 bases to trimming and J lost 0 bases, with 8 bases between them. The CDR3 DNA sequence: TGTGCCAGCAGTTACGAGAGCCCCTCCTACGAGCAGTACTTC. Translation gives CASSYESPSYEQYF.

V usage is TRBV30 and J usage is TRBJ2-5; tentative D call: TRBD2 (7 bases). Gene TRBJ2-7 matches the end of the DNA better, so the J call may be wrong. Germline assignment: CDR1 GTSNPN and CDR2 SVGIG (reference sequence). This CDR3 spans 14 amino acids. The CDR3 spells CAWVLRGREYEQYF. The DNA of the CDR3 is TGTGCCTGGGTCCTACGGGGGCGGGAGTACGAGCAGTACTTC.

The CDR3 bases are TGTGCCAGTAGTATAGGGGGGGGTGCCACTGAAGCTTTCTTT. Translation gives CASSIGGGATEAFF. The chain is built from TRBV19 and TRBJ1-1; D might be TRBD1 (5 bases). V lost 1 base and J lost 4, with 10 bases in between. Germline V gene sequence: CDR1 LNHDA, CDR2 SQIVND (reference sequence). The CDR3 has 14 amino acids.

V is TRBV6-5 and J is TRBJ2-7; D may be TRBD2 (5 bases). The CDR3 is 12 amino acids. The germline V and J ends were trimmed by 5 bases and 4 bases, with 9 bases remaining between them. Germline V CDR1 and CDR2: MNHEY, SVGAGI. The CDR3 reads CASSMDFYEQYF. CDR3 sequence (DNA): TGTGCCAGCAGTATGGACTTTTACGAGCAGTACTTC.

J is TRBJ2-3 and V is TRBV5-1, with TRBD2 identical over 7 bases. Per the germline V gene, CDR1 is SGHRS and CDR2 is YFSETQ. V was pared by 4 bases and J by 4 bases, with 18 bases of the junction left unmatched. CDR3 length: 18 residues. The CDR3 nucleotides are TGCGCCAGCAGCCCCCTGGGGGGAGCGGGAACCCGGCCAGATACGCAGTATTTT. This sequence encodes CASSPLGGAGTRPDTQYF. Combining the CDR3 with reference TRBV5-1 and TRBJ2-3 gives the whole variable domain KAGVTQTPRYLIKTRGQQVTLSCSPISGHRSVSWYQQTPGQGLQFLFEYFSETQRNKGNFPGRFSGRQFSNSRSEMNVSTLELGDSALYLCASSPLGGAGTRPDTQYFGPGTRLTVL.

CDR3 sequence (DNA): TGTGCCAGCAGTGAAGAGTTTGGGGGGGTCCCCGGGGAGCTGTTTTTT. Protein sequence: CASSEEFGGVPGELFF. The chain joins TRBV25-1 to TRBJ2-2, with 7 bases fitting TRBD2. The trim removed 2 bases at V and 6 bases at J, leaving 9 bases unmatched. CDR3 length: 16 residues. Germline CDR1 and CDR2: MGHDK and SYGVNS. The entire variable domain, with the rest obtained from reference TRBV25-1 and TRBJ2-2, is as follows: EADIYQTPRYLVIGTGKKITLECSQTMGHDKMYWYQQDPGMELHLIHYSYGVNSTEKGDLSSESTVSRIRTEHFPLTLESARPSHTSQYLCASSEEFGGVPGELFFGEGSRLTVL.